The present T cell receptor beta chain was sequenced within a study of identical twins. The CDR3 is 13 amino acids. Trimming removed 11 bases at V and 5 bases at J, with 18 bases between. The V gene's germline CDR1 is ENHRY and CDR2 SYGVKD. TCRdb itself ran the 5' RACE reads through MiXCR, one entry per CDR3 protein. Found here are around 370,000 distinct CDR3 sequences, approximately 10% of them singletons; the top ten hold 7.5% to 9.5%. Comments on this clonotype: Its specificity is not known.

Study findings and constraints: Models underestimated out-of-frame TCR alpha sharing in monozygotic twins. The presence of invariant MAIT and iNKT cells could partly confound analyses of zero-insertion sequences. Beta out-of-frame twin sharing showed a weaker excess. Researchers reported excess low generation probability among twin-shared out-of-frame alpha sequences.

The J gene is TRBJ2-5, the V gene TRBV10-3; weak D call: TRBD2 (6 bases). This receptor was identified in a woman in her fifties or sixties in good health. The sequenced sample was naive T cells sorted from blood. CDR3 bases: TGTGCCGGGGCGCGGGGTCCCATCGAGACCCAGTACTTC. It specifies CAGARGPIETQYF.